The clone carrying this T cell receptor beta chain was counted between two and nine times. This entry belongs to a study of blood T cells in healthy people across ages. The sample, approximately 10 milliliters of peripheral blood, was drawn from each donor. The CDR3 extends over 17 amino acids. V lost 6 bases, J lost 5 bases, and 23 bases lay in between. Looked up from germline, CDR1 is MGHDK and CDR2 is SYGVNS. The use of a sample-barcoded 5' primer and a J-beta primer mix characterized a second PCR of roughly 7 to 12 cycles. TCRdb called the 5' RACE reads again in MiXCR, with one record for every CDR3 protein. The sample yields over a million distinct CDR3 sequences, around 40% seen once.

The chain combines TRBV25-1 with TRBJ1-5, with D perhaps matching TRBD1 (5 bases). The sequenced sample consisted of blood. This clonotype was sampled from a woman between 18 and 29 years old in good health. In DNA, the CDR3 is TGTGCCAGCAGACACAGGTCTATCCACGCCCGGTATCAGCCCCAGCATTTT. Amino acid sequence: CASRHRSIHARYQPQHF.